A selection of T cell receptor beta chains follows, all from one sample in a study of OX40 agonist ivuxolimab in advanced cancers. Clones were read by immunoSEQ multiplex PCR, and TCRdb kept only the in-frame ones, dropping some. The table has fewer than 65,000 clones, 90% to 95% seen once; the top ten hold approximately 19%. Material: CD4+ or CD8+ T cells sorted from blood, obtained in a trial of the OX40 agonist ivuxolimab. The receptors shown here come from an adult with an advanced solid tumor such as melanoma, head and neck, liver or kidney cancer. Both conserved end residues are part of each CDR3. The order of the fields is D gene, J gene, V gene, clone size, CDR3 DNA, CDR3 protein. D genes are given only for firm matches. Clone size is given for some rows only: seen once, a few or many times, or a class if the clone is expanded.

>TRBD1|TRBJ2-7|TRBV28|NA
TGTGCCAGCAGTTTCTCCATCACAGGGGATTCCCTCTACGAGCAGTACTTC
CASSFSITGDSLYEQYF
>TRBD1|TRBJ2-7|TRBV7-6|NA
TGTGCCAGCAGCCCTTCGTTGTCAGGACAGGGAGGTCCCCACGAGCAGTACTTC
CASSPSLSGQGGPHEQYF
>TRBD1|TRBJ2-7|TRBV4-2|NA
TGTGCCAGCAGCCAAGAAGAGGGGGCCCAGGCCGAGCAGTACTTC
CASSQEEGAQAEQYF
>NA|TRBJ2-3|TRBV9|NA
TGTGCCAGCAGCGTACTGGGGCTCACAGATACGCAGTATTTT
CASSVLGLTDTQYF
>TRBD1|TRBJ2-7|TRBV18|NA
TGTGCCAGCTCTCAGGCCCAGGGGGCGTCGTACGAGCAGTACTTC
CASSQAQGASYEQYF
>NA|TRBJ2-1|TRBV4-1|NA
TGCGCCAGCAGCCAAGATACACGGACACTGACTCATAACATCAATGAGCAGTTCTTC
CASSQDTRTLTHNINEQFF
>TRBD1|TRBJ1-1|TRBV4-2|NA
TGTGCCAGCAGCCACCTCCAGGGGGGAGGGACTGAAGCTTTCTTT
CASSHLQGGGTEAFF
>TRBD1|TRBJ1-5|TRBV10-1|NA
TGCGCCAGCAGGCCGGGACAGACTAATCAGCCCCAGCATTTT
CASRPGQTNQPQHF
>NA|TRBJ1-1|TRBV9|NA
TGTGCCAGCAGCGACTTGGATGGGGGGAGGAACACTGAAGCTTTCTTT
CASSDLDGGRNTEAFF
>NA|TRBJ1-1|TRBV4-1|NA
TGCGCCAGCAGCCATCTCAGGGCTCTCATGAACACTGAAGCTTTCTTT
CASSHLRALMNTEAFF
>NA|TRBJ2-7|TRBV10-3|NA
TGTGCCATCAGTGAGGCCCGACCCAGGCTGAGCTCCTACGAGCAGTACTTC
CAISEARPRLSSYEQYF
>NA|TRBJ2-3|TRBV27|NA
TGTGCCAGCAGTTCGGATTTTCTTTTCACAGATACGCAGTATTTT
CASSSDFLFTDTQYF
>NA|TRBJ1-1|TRBV9|NA
TGTGCCAGCAGCGGGGACTTGAACACTGAAGCTTTCTTT
CASSGDLNTEAFF
>NA|TRBJ2-1|TRBV7-2|NA
TGTGCCAGCAGCTTTGACTTTCCCCCATACAATGAGCAGTTCTTC
CASSFDFPPYNEQFF
>NA|TRBJ1-1|TRBV19|NA
TGTGCCAGTAGTATCTCTTCAGGGTTCACTGAAGCTTTCTTT
CASSISSGFTEAFF
>NA|TRBJ1-1|TRBV27|NA
TGTGCCAGCAGTTTTAGGGAGAACACTGAAGCTTTCTTT
CASSFRENTEAFF
>TRBD2|TRBJ2-1|TRBV6-5|NA
TGTGCCAGCAGTTATTCTAGCGGGGATGAGCAGTTCTTC
CASSYSSGDEQFF
>NA|TRBJ2-7|TRBV9|once
TGTGCCAGCAGCGTAGGGACGGGGGAGCAGTACTTC
CASSVGTGEQYF
>TRBD2|TRBJ2-7|TRBV4-1|NA
TGCGCCAGCAGCCAAGGGACTAGCGCGGCCCCCTACGAGCAGTACTTC
CASSQGTSAAPYEQYF
>NA|TRBJ2-7|TRBV7-8|NA
TGTGCCAGCCCCCCCGGTGCGGAGGGTGCACTTGGGGACGAGCAGTACTTC
CASPPGAEGALGDEQYF
>NA|TRBJ1-6|TRBV6-5|NA
TGTGCCAGCAGTTACCCGGGGGCTTCACCCCTCCACTTT
CASSYPGASPLHF
>NA|TRBJ2-2|TRBV27|NA
TGTGCCAGCAGTCCCAGGGGGGTTTATACCGGGGAGCTGTTTTTT
CASSPRGVYTGELFF
>TRBD1|TRBJ2-7|TRBV27|NA
TGTGCCAGCAGTAGACAGGGTGACGAGCAGTACTTC
CASSRQGDEQYF
>NA|TRBJ1-2|TRBV13|once
TGTGCCAGCAGCTTAGACACCCTTGGCTATGGCTACACCTTC
CASSLDTLGYGYTF
>NA|TRBJ1-6|TRBV28|few
TGTGCCAGCTCCCGGGGCCCACCCCTCCACTTT
CASSRGPPLHF
>NA|TRBJ2-2|TRBV11-3|NA
TGTGCCAGCAGCTTAGAGAACACCGGGGAGCTGTTTTTT
CASSLENTGELFF
>NA|TRBJ1-6|TRBV6-6|NA
TGTGCCAGCAGTTACTCGAAAGATTCACCCCTCCACTTT
CASSYSKDSPLHF
>NA|TRBJ2-3|TRBV9|NA
TGTGCCAGCAGCGGACCTTCAAGGGGGGGAATCACAGATACGCAGTATTTT
CASSGPSRGGITDTQYF
>TRBD2|TRBJ2-5|TRBV11-3|NA
TGTGCCAGCAGCGCTCGACTAGCGGGGGGGCCAGAGACCCAGTACTTC
CASSARLAGGPETQYF
>TRBD2|TRBJ2-5|TRBV19|NA
TGTGCCAGTAGTATGCCTAGCGGGGACGCGGAGACCCAGTACTTC
CASSMPSGDAETQYF
>TRBD2|TRBJ2-1|TRBV4-1|NA
TGCGCCAGCAGCCAGTTAGCGGGGGGCTCCGGGGGTGAGCAGTTCTTC
CASSQLAGGSGGEQFF
>NA|TRBJ2-2|TRBV5-5|NA
TGTGCCAGCAGCTTCGGGACTGTCAACACCGGGGAGCTGTTTTTT
CASSFGTVNTGELFF
>TRBD1|TRBJ1-2|TRBV5-3|NA
TGTGCCAGAAGCTTGGCCCCCGACAGGGACCCTAACTATGGCTACACCTTC
CARSLAPDRDPNYGYTF
>NA|TRBJ1-1|TRBV15|NA
TGTGCCACCAGCAGGGGGGGGGAGTGGAACACTGAAGCTTTCTTT
CATSRGGEWNTEAFF
>TRBD1|TRBJ2-1|TRBV27|NA
TGTGCCAGCAGCCTCGGGACAGGGGGCAATGAGCAGTTCTTC
CASSLGTGGNEQFF
>NA|TRBJ1-2|TRBV7-9|NA
TGTGCCAGCAGCTTAGGAGACGGGAACTATGGCTACACCTTC
CASSLGDGNYGYTF
>NA|TRBJ1-4|TRBV5-1|NA
TGCGCCAGCAGCCCAGCAGGAGAAAAACTGTTTTTT
CASSPAGEKLFF
>TRBD1|TRBJ2-1|TRBV5-1|NA
TGCGCCAGCAGCTGGGGGACAGTAGAGCAGTTCTTC
CASSWGTVEQFF
>NA|TRBJ1-1|TRBV5-1|NA
TGCGCCAGCAACTTGCGGGGGGGCACTGAAGCTTTCTTT
CASNLRGGTEAFF
>TRBD2|TRBJ2-1|TRBV11-1|NA
TGTGCCAGCAGCTTTGACAGCGGGGGGGCTAGCAATGAGCAGTTCTTC
CASSFDSGGASNEQFF
>NA|TRBJ1-5|TRBV13|NA
TGTGCCAGCAGTTTAAGGGGGTCCAATCAGCCCCAGCATTTT
CASSLRGSNQPQHF
>NA|TRBJ1-2|TRBV5-1|once
TGCGCCAGCAGCTCCAGGAACATAGGGGATGGCTACACCTTC
CASSSRNIGDGYTF
>NA|TRBJ2-5|TRBV28|NA
TGTGCCAGCAGCCGCCTATTGTTGGGAGAGACCCAGTACTTC
CASSRLLLGETQYF
>TRBD1|TRBJ1-4|TRBV19|NA
TGTGCCAGTAGTATTGACAGGGAAGATGAAAAACTGTTTTTT
CASSIDREDEKLFF
>NA|TRBJ1-1|TRBV27|NA
TGTGCCAGCAGGGAATCCTCAGGGATGCCGGAAGCTTTCTTT
CASRESSGMPEAFF
>NA|TRBJ1-4|TRBV13|NA
TGTGCCAGCAGCTTACGGGGAGAAACTGAAAAACTGTTTTTT
CASSLRGETEKLFF
>NA|TRBJ2-1|TRBV6-5|NA
TGTGCCAGCAGCCCTAGCTCCCACAATGAGCAGTTCTTC
CASSPSSHNEQFF
>TRBD1|TRBJ1-5|TRBV28|NA
TGTGCCAGCAGTTCCAGGGGGCAAAGGGGCCAGCCCCAGCATTTT
CASSSRGQRGQPQHF